The 24 T cell receptor beta chains below were found in one sample sequenced in a study of blood T cell repertoires in COVID-19. Profiled with immunoSEQ multiplex PCR; TCRdb holds only in-frame clones, not every one. Of some 240,000 clones detected, 92% appear once; the ten largest clones hold around 0.84%. The sequencing sample was made of peripheral blood. These receptors were obtained from a man aged 60-69 years with COVID-19, enrolled during active disease.

This clone has only one observation. The chain is built from TRBV5-6 and TRBJ1-2; the D gene is possibly TRBD1 (6 bases). Germline V gene sequence: CDR1 SGHDT, CDR2 YYEEEE. V lost 7 bases and J lost 8, with 15 bases in between. CDR3 length equals 12 residues. CDR3 region: CASRRDKKGYTF. CDR3 nucleotides: TGTGCCAGCCGAAGGGACAAAAAAGGCTACACCTTC.

This clone was recorded a few times. CDR3: CASSQDKMTGGYGYTF. The CDR3 DNA sequence: TGCGCCAGCAGCCAAGATAAAATGACAGGGGGCTATGGCTACACCTTC. The chain uses TRBV4-1 and TRBJ1-2, with TRBD1 matching 9 bases. This CDR3 spans 16 amino acids. Trimming removed 0 bases from V and 4 bases from J; junction bases left unmatched: 6. Looked up from germline, CDR1 is MGHRA and CDR2 is YSYEKL.

The chain joins TRBV19 to TRBJ1-5; the D is unclear. CDR1 is LNHDA, CDR2 SQIVND, per germline (reference sequence). The V end was cut by 3 bases, the J end by 0 bases, with 6 bases between. This CDR3 is 14 amino acids long. The DNA for the CDR3 is TGTGCCAGTAGTATTAACAATAGCAATCAGCCCCAGCATTTT. Amino acids: CASSINNSNQPQHF.

The chain joins TRBV3-1 (or the pseudogene TRBV3-2) to TRBJ2-7, with D perhaps matching TRBD2 (5 bases). CDR3 size: 13 residues. Germline assignment: CDR1 LGHDT and CDR2 YNNKEL (reference sequence). With 1 base removed from V and 6 bases from J, the gap between germline ends came to 10 bases. The CDR3 DNA reads TGTGCCAGCAGCCAAGTAACCAGCGGCGAGCAGTACTTC. It codes for CASSQVTSGEQYF.

Written as DNA, the CDR3 is TGTGCCAGCAGCTTAGACGGCAGGGGGCCTTCACCCCTCCACTTT. It translates to CASSLDGRGPSPLHF. J is TRBJ1-6 and V is TRBV7-8; 8 bases are a match to TRBD1. Germline V CDR1 and CDR2: SGHVS, FQNEAQ. CDR3 length: 15 residues. The V gene end was trimmed by 1 base and the J gene end by 9 bases; junction bases not matched to a gene: 5.

The chain uses TRBV18 and TRBJ1-3; 8 bases are a match to TRBD1. Trimming cost V 3 bases and J 3 bases; bases outside gene matches: 4. The CDR3 contains 15 residues. Germline V gives CDR1 KGHSH, CDR2 LQKENI. CDR3 nucleotide sequence: TGTGCCAGCTCACCGGGACAGGCGAATGGAAACACCATATATTTT. It translates to CASSPGQANGNTIYF.

This chain joins TRBV11-3 and TRBJ2-2; D remains unclear. V was pared by 6 bases and J by 7 bases, with 9 bases between. Germline CDR1 and CDR2: SGHNT and YENEEA. This CDR3 contains 12 residues. The CDR3 bases are TGTGCCAGCAGTCCTACGAACGGGGAGCTGTTTTTT. The encoded protein is CASSPTNGELFF. Drawing the rest from reference TRBV11-3 and TRBJ2-2, the complete variable domain is EAGVVQSPRYKIIEKKQPVAFWCNPISGHNTLYWYLQNLGQGPELLIRYENEEAVDDSQLPKDRFSAERLKGVDSTLKIQPAELGDSAVYLCASSPTNGELFFGEGSRLTVL.

The chain uses TRBV9 and TRBJ1-1; D unresolved. This CDR3 contains 15 residues. Germline-derived CDR1 and CDR2 are SGDLS and YYNGEE. V was pared by 2 bases and J by 5 bases, with 16 bases between. CDR3 residues: CASSVDGSTRTEAFF. The CDR3 DNA reads as TGTGCCAGCAGCGTCGATGGAAGCACGAGGACTGAAGCTTTCTTT.

The chain carries TRBV9 and TRBJ1-5; D perhaps matches TRBD1 (5 bases). V lost 1 base to trimming and J lost 2 bases, with 7 bases between them. The CDR3 runs to 14 residues. Germline CDR1 and CDR2: SGDLS and YYNGEE. The CDR3 nucleotides are TGTGCCAGCAGCGTACAAGGGGGCAATCAGCCCCAGCATTTT. Its protein product is CASSVQGGNQPQHF. Based on the CDR3 plus reference TRBV9 and TRBJ1-5, the full variable domain is DSGVTQTPKHLITATGQRVTLRCSPRSGDLSVYWYQQSLDQGLQFLIQYYNGEERAKGNILERFSAQQFPDLHSELNLSSLELGDSALYFCASSVQGGNQPQHFGDGTRLSIL.

This clone was seen a handful of times. This chain joins TRBV9 and TRBJ2-2; 11 nucleotides line up with TRBD1. The CDR3 is 14 residues long. V lost 4 bases and J lost 6; bases outside the gene matches: 2. Germline values: CDR1 SGDLS, CDR2 YYNGEE. The CDR3 region is CASSPGQGAGELFF. The CDR3 DNA reads TGTGCCAGCAGCCCGGGACAGGGGGCCGGGGAGCTGTTTTTT.

This clone appeared once. The chain combines TRBV7-6 with TRBJ1-2; no clear D. Trimming removed 2 bases from V and 4 bases from J, with 11 bases in between. This CDR3 spans 14 amino acids. Germline V CDR1 and CDR2: SGHVS, FNYEAQ. The CDR3 loop is CASSLFGGTYGYTF. The CDR3, as DNA: TGTGCCAGCAGCTTATTTGGCGGAACCTATGGCTACACCTTC.

This clone was recorded only once. This chain uses TRBV2 with TRBJ2-2; 8 nucleotides match TRBD2. Germline loops: CDR1 SNHLY, CDR2 FYNNEI. The CDR3 loop spans 16 amino acids. V lost 6 bases to trimming and J lost 8 bases; unmatched junction nucleotides: 14. CDR3 region: CASSLVGAGASGELFF. The CDR3 DNA follows: TGTGCCAGCAGCCTGGTGGGAGCGGGGGCCTCTGGGGAGCTGTTTTTT.

The chain combines TRBV5-4 with TRBJ1-5, with 9 bases that match TRBD1. This CDR3 has 14 residues. Germline V lookup: CDR1 SGHNT, CDR2 YYREEE (reference sequence). Unmatched junction bases numbered 3, after V lost 2 bases and J lost 6 bases. The chain's CDR3 is CASSFDRGVQPQHF. The CDR3 DNA follows: TGTGCCAGCAGCTTTGACAGGGGGGTTCAGCCCCAGCATTTT. The full variable domain, in which reference TRBV5-4 and TRBJ1-5 provide the parts outside the CDR3, is ETGVTQSPTHLIKTRGQQVTLRCSSQSGHNTVSWYQQALGQGPQFIFQYYREEENGRGNFPPRFSGLQFPNYSSELNVNALELDDSALYLCASSFDRGVQPQHFGDGTRLSIL.

The rearrangement joins TRBV12-3 or TRBV12-4 to TRBJ1-2, with 8 bases fitting TRBD1. V trimming: 6 bases; J trimming: 4 bases; junction bases outside the gene matches: 1. CDR3 length equals 12 residues. The CDR3 loop reads CASRTGAYGYTF. In DNA, the CDR3 is TGTGCCAGCAGGACAGGGGCCTATGGCTACACCTTC.

The chain carries TRBV14 and TRBJ1-3, with 8 bases matching TRBD1. V lost 1 base to trimming and J lost 2 bases; unmatched junction nucleotides: 4. The germline V gene encodes CDR1 SGHDN and CDR2 FVKESK. CDR3 length equals 16 residues. CDR3 protein: CASSQADRAAGNTIYF. The CDR3 DNA is TGTGCCAGCAGCCAAGCGGACAGGGCTGCTGGAAACACCATATATTTT.

The J gene is TRBJ1-2, the V gene TRBV5-1; D perhaps matches TRBD1 (6 bases). This CDR3 comprises 14 residues. Germline V gene sequence: CDR1 SGHRS, CDR2 YFSETQ. Trimming stripped 2 bases from V and 5 bases from J, with 13 bases between. The CDR3 protein is CASSLGNREYGYTF. The DNA of the CDR3 is TGCGCCAGCAGCTTAGGGAACAGGGAATATGGCTACACCTTC. The complete variable domain, with remaining parts taken from reference TRBV5-1 and TRBJ1-2, reads KAGVTQTPRYLIKTRGQQVTLSCSPISGHRSVSWYQQTPGQGLQFLFEYFSETQRNKGNFPGRFSGRQFSNSRSEMNVSTLELGDSALYLCASSLGNREYGYTFGSGTRLTVV.

J is TRBJ2-1 and V is TRBV10-3, with D perhaps TRBD1 (6 bases). This CDR3 contains 16 residues. From germline, CDR1 is ENHRY and CDR2 SYGVKD. The V and J ends lost 5 bases and 0 bases respectively, with 14 bases between them. In DNA, the CDR3 is TGTGCCATCAGTTCCGGGACACAGAGCTCCTACAATGAGCAGTTCTTC. Protein product: CAISSGTQSSYNEQFF.

The J gene is TRBJ1-2, the V gene TRBV18, with 9 bases that match TRBD1. Germline V CDR1 and CDR2: KGHSH, LQKENI. Losses at the gene ends were 8 bases for V and 2 bases for J; bases not matched to a gene: 9. CDR3 length equals 15 residues. CDR3 in DNA: TGTGCCAGCACGTGGACAGGGGTTTCCAACTATGGCTACACCTTC. Translated: CASTWTGVSNYGYTF.

The chain carries TRBV7-3 and TRBJ1-6, with TRBD1 as a possible D gene (5 bases). CDR1 is SGHTA and CDR2 is FQGTGA in the germline V gene. The ends were cut back, 5 bases at V and 4 bases at J, with 6 bases in the middle. This CDR3 spans 13 amino acids. The CDR3 loop is CASSPGYNSPLHF. The CDR3 DNA sequence: TGTGCCAGCAGCCCAGGGTATAATTCACCCCTCCACTTT.

The rearrangement uses TRBV28 and TRBJ1-5; D is unresolved. V lost 1 base, J lost 5 bases, and 9 bases lay in between. The CDR3 has 14 amino acids. Germline CDR1 reads MDHEN; CDR2 reads SYDVKM. CDR3 region: CASSLLGGYQPQHF. DNA for the CDR3: TGTGCCAGCAGTTTATTAGGCGGCTATCAGCCCCAGCATTTT. The whole variable domain, filled in from reference TRBV28 and TRBJ1-5, reads DVKVTQSSRYLVKRTGEKVFLECVQDMDHENMFWYRQDPGLGLRLIYFSYDVKMKEKGDIPEGYSVSREKKERFSLILESASTNQTSMYLCASSLLGGYQPQHFGDGTRLSIL.

The chain has TRBV6-5 and TRBJ2-7, with D maybe TRBD1 (6 bases). CDR1 and CDR2 from the germline V gene are MNHEY and SVGAGI. V shed 2 bases and J shed 2 bases, with 16 bases lying between them. This CDR3 contains 16 residues. DNA for the CDR3: TGTGCCAGCAGTTACCCCCGGGACACCGGAACCTACGAGCAGTACTTC. Encoded protein: CASSYPRDTGTYEQYF.

The rearrangement joins TRBV19 to TRBJ2-7; 8 bases map to TRBD1. V shed 9 bases and J 4 bases; nucleotides not matched to a gene: 8. The germline V gene has CDR1 LNHDA and CDR2 SQIVND (reference sequence). The length of the CDR3 is 13 residues. CDR3 DNA sequence: TGTGCCAGCCATGGACAGGGCCCTTACGAGCAGTACTTC. Amino acid sequence: CASHGQGPYEQYF.

This chain links TRBV6-2 or TRBV6-3 with TRBJ2-1; possibly TRBD1 or TRBD2 for D (5 bases each). This CDR3 spans 14 amino acids. Germline assignment: CDR1 MNHEY and CDR2 SVGEGT. V dropped 7 bases and J dropped 0 bases, with 10 bases sitting between them. This CDR3 reads CASTPGSSYNEQFF. DNA for the CDR3: TGTGCCAGCACCCCAGGGAGCTCCTACAATGAGCAGTTCTTC.

The rearrangement uses TRBV5-4 and TRBJ1-6; possible D gene TRBD1, 5 bases. Between the trimmed V and J ends, which lost 4 bases and 8 bases, there was a span of 16 bases. Germline CDR1 is SGHNT and CDR2 is YYREEE (reference sequence). This CDR3 has 15 residues. This chain's CDR3 is CASSGVAGPYSPLHF. DNA of the CDR3: TGTGCCAGCAGCGGAGTGGCAGGGCCTTATTCACCCCTCCACTTT.